Presented here are 14 T cell receptor beta chains from one specimen sequenced in a study of CD8 T cells in ankylosing spondylitis. TCRdb reprocessed the 5' RACE reads via MiXCR and lists one record per CDR3 protein. The sample has under 250,000 distinct CDR3 sequences; around a quarter are singletons. Sequencing was carried out using blood, either unsorted or a sorted T cell fraction (not recorded which). These receptors were obtained from a male donor with ankylosing spondylitis or in good health (not recorded which).

This rearrangement joins TRBV4-3 to TRBJ2-6; the D gene is possibly TRBD2 (6 bases). The germline V gene encodes CDR1 LGHNA and CDR2 YSLEER. V lost 0 bases, J lost 3 bases, and 9 bases lay in between. The CDR3 has 16 residues. DNA for the CDR3: TGCGCCAGCAGCCAAGATGTGGGGGGTGGGGCCAACGTCCTGACTTTC. Its translation: CASSQDVGGGANVLTF.

The rearrangement links TRBV7-2 to TRBJ1-5; D is uncertain. Per germline, CDR1 SGHTA and CDR2 FQGNSA. The V end lost 1 base, the J end lost 0 bases, and 7 bases lay between the germline ends. The CDR3 length is 15 residues. As DNA, the CDR3 is TGTGCCAGCAGCTTAGTCGGGAGTAGCAATCAGCCCCAGCATTTT. It translates to CASSLVGSSNQPQHF.

V and J are TRBV25-1 and TRBJ2-7; D is undetermined. The CDR3 covers 14 residues. Trimming cost V 1 base and J 0 bases, with 7 bases left between them. Germline V gene data show CDR1 as MGHDK and CDR2 as SYGVNS. The CDR3 loop is CASSESRSSYEQYF. CDR3 nucleotide sequence: TGTGCCAGCAGTGAATCAAGGAGCTCCTACGAGCAGTACTTC.

The V gene is TRBV5-1, the J gene TRBJ1-5; D gene uncertain. Trimming removed 1 base at V and 2 bases at J, with 10 bases between. This CDR3 is built from 15 residues. Germline V lookup: CDR1 SGHRS, CDR2 YFSETQ. The CDR3 is CASSLSGDRNQPQHF. The CDR3 coding sequence is TGCGCCAGCAGCTTGTCCGGGGATCGCAATCAGCCCCAGCATTTT.

V usage is TRBV29-1 and J usage is TRBJ2-1, with TRBD2 matching over 7 bases. The ends lost 6 bases at V and 0 bases at J; junction bases unmatched: 8. CDR1 SQVTM and CDR2 ANQGSEA come from the germline V gene. The length of the CDR3 is 15 residues. The DNA of the CDR3 is TGCAGCGTAGCCGGGACTACCGCCTCCTACAATGAGCAGTTCTTC. Its translation: CSVAGTTASYNEQFF.

The rearrangement joins TRBV7-3 to TRBJ1-1; 8 bases fit TRBD1. J was trimmed by 5 bases and V by 5 bases; bases with no gene match: 13. The CDR3 has 16 amino acids. Germline lookup yields CDR1 SGHTA and CDR2 FQGTGA. DNA for the CDR3: TGTGCCAGCAGCCTCGGACAGGGTATAGGTCAGACTGAAGCTTTCTTT. Amino acid sequence: CASSLGQGIGQTEAFF.

This clonotype was found many times. CDR3 region: CASSLDDRGWQPQHF. The CDR3 nucleotides read TGTGCCAGCAGCTTGGACGATCGAGGTTGGCAGCCCCAGCATTTT. The chain is built from TRBV5-8 and TRBJ1-5; D is uncertain. The CDR3 spans 15 residues. The germline CDR1 and CDR2 sequences are SGHTS and YDEGEE. The V end lost 0 bases, the J end lost 7 bases, and 14 bases lay between the germline ends.

The rearrangement uses TRBV18 and TRBJ2-1; D might be TRBD1 or TRBD2, each matching 5 bases. This CDR3 spans 15 amino acids. V was trimmed by 2 bases and J by 8 bases, leaving 16 bases between them. In germline, CDR1 is KGHSH, CDR2 LQKENI. CDR3 DNA: TGTGCCAGCTCACCATCGACCTCACTAGGGGATGAGCAGTTCTTC. Translating gives CASSPSTSLGDEQFF.

CDR3 in amino acids: CASSFSGTSGIGTQYF. The CDR3 DNA reads TGTGCCAGCAGTTTTAGCGGGACTAGCGGTATCGGGACCCAGTACTTC. This chain joins TRBV12-3 or TRBV12-4 and TRBJ2-5; 11 positions agree with TRBD2. The J segment lost 7 bases and the V segment lost 3 bases, leaving 10 bases of the junction unmatched. The CDR3 is made up of 16 amino acids.

This clonotype was seen a few times. V usage is TRBV5-1 and J usage is TRBJ2-3; D may be TRBD1 (5 bases). The CDR3 sequence is 15 residues long. Trimming removed 4 bases at V and 5 bases at J, with 17 bases between. Per the germline V gene, CDR1 is SGHRS and CDR2 is YFSETQ. The CDR3 DNA sequence: TGCGCCAGCAGCAAGACAGCATCGGCTGGAGATACGCAGTATTTT. It translates to CASSKTASAGDTQYF.

This clonotype was observed a handful of times. The chain joins TRBV5-1 to TRBJ2-5, with TRBD2 matching 11 bases. The CDR3 totals 15 residues. Per the germline V gene, CDR1 is SGHRS and CDR2 is YFSETQ. The V and J ends lost 2 bases and 4 bases, in that order; junction bases with no gene match: 4. The CDR3 sequence is CASSFNLAGGETQYF. The CDR3 DNA reads TGCGCCAGCAGCTTTAATCTAGCGGGAGGAGAGACCCAGTACTTC.

This chain connects TRBV7-2 to TRBJ2-3, with unresolved D. The germline V gene has CDR1 SGHTA and CDR2 FQGNSA. V shed 5 bases and J shed 5 bases, with 8 bases lying between them. The CDR3 contains 12 residues. The CDR3 nucleotides are TGTGCCAGCAGCCCGCGGAGAGATACGCAGTATTTT. It specifies CASSPRRDTQYF.

At least ten counts were recorded for this clonotype. V usage is TRBV20-1 and J usage is TRBJ1-6; 7 bases map to TRBD1. The CDR3 extends over 18 amino acids. Germline V gene lookup returns CDR1 DFQATT and CDR2 SNEGSKA (reference sequence). The V and J ends lost 3 bases and 0 bases, in that order; junction bases with no gene match: 11. CDR3 nucleotides: TGCAGTGCTAGGTCCAGGGGGGGGACGAGCTCCTATAATTCACCCCTCCACTTT. Translating it yields CSARSRGGTSSYNSPLHF.

This clonotype was counted ten times or more. The genes are TRBV6-5 and TRBJ2-7, with D possibly matching TRBD2 (5 bases). Trimming pared 4 bases from V and 8 bases from J, leaving 18 bases between. The length of the CDR3 is 14 residues. Germline-derived CDR1 and CDR2 are MNHEY and SVGAGI. CDR3 DNA sequence: TGTGCCAGCAGTTTTCGGGGAGAGGGATTGCAGCAGTACTTC. As protein: CASSFRGEGLQQYF.